This is a list of T cell receptor beta chains from one sample in a study of cytomegalovirus exposure and HLA in healthy donors. Sequenced by immunoSEQ multiplex PCR; TCRdb stores in-frame clones only, minus some. The top ten clones hold 6.6% of a sample with around 130,000 clones, 65% to 75% of them seen once. Sequencing input: PBMCs. These TCRs come from a middle-aged man in good health and CMV-seropositive. CDR3s include the opening cysteine and the closing phenylalanine or tryptophan. D genes are given only for firm matches. For some rows the clone size is stated as once, few or many, or as a class when expanded; others skip it.

D: TRBD1
V: TRBV14
size: .
J: TRBJ2-4
DNA: TGTGCCAGCAGCCAGGACAGGGGGGCAGCCAAAAACATTCAGTACTTC
CDR3: CASSQDRGAAKNIQYF

D: .
V: TRBV14
size: once
J: TRBJ2-5
DNA: TGTGCCAGCAGCCAAGTCGGCAGGGTCGCAGAGACCCAGTACTTC
CDR3: CASSQVGRVAETQYF

D: .
V: TRBV6-5
size: .
J: TRBJ1-6
DNA: TGTGCCAGCGGAAGAAGGGGCCCCAATTCACCCCTCCACTTT
CDR3: CASGRRGPNSPLHF

D: TRBD2
V: TRBV7-8
size: .
J: TRBJ2-5
DNA: TGTGCCAGCAGTCGGGGACTAGCGGCGGAGACCCAGTACTTC
CDR3: CASSRGLAAETQYF

D: .
V: TRBV5-1
size: few
J: TRBJ2-7
DNA: TGCGCCAGCAGCTTCTCCGGCGGCTCCTGGGAGCAGTACTTC
CDR3: CASSFSGGSWEQYF

D: .
V: TRBV6-5
size: once
J: TRBJ1-1
DNA: TGTGCCAGCAGCCGACTTGGCTACACTGAAGCTTTCTTT
CDR3: CASSRLGYTEAFF

D: .
V: TRBV6-1
size: .
J: TRBJ1-1
DNA: TGTGCCAGCAGTGAGGGGGGTTGGGGCACTGAAGCTTTCTTT
CDR3: CASSEGGWGTEAFF

D: TRBD1
V: TRBV7-8
size: .
J: TRBJ2-7
DNA: TGTGCCAGCAGCTTAGATCCACAGGGGGCGAGGGAGCAGTACTTC
CDR3: CASSLDPQGAREQYF

D: .
V: TRBV21-1
size: .
J: TRBJ1-5
DNA: TGTGCCAGCATCGATAAGGACAGGGACGGGGGTAGCAATCAGCCCCAGCATTTT
CDR3: CASIDKDRDGGSNQPQHF

D: .
V: TRBV7-9
size: .
J: TRBJ2-3
DNA: TGTGCCAGCAGCTCGGGAGTAGGGACAGATACGCAGTATTTT
CDR3: CASSSGVGTDTQYF

D: .
V: TRBV29-1
size: once
J: TRBJ2-7
DNA: TGCAGCGTTATAGGTGAGGAGTACTCCTACGAGCAGTACTTC
CDR3: CSVIGEEYSYEQYF

D: TRBD1
V: TRBV7-9
size: few
J: TRBJ1-3
DNA: TGTGCCAGCAGCGGCGCCGGCACAGGGGTGTATTTGGGAAACACCATATATTTT
CDR3: CASSGAGTGVYLGNTIYF

D: .
V: TRBV10-2
size: once
J: TRBJ2-5
DNA: TGCGCCAGCAGCTATCAGGGTGGACAAGAGACCCAGTACTTC
CDR3: CASSYQGGQETQYF

D: .
V: TRBV5-1
size: once
J: TRBJ2-1
DNA: TGCGCCAGCAGCTCCTCGGGGAGCTCCTACAATGAGCAGTTCTTC
CDR3: CASSSSGSSYNEQFF

D: TRBD1
V: TRBV29-1
size: .
J: TRBJ2-7
DNA: TGCAGCGTCCGGACAGGGAGTTACGAGCAGTACTTC
CDR3: CSVRTGSYEQYF

D: .
V: TRBV25-1
size: .
J: TRBJ2-2
DNA: TGTGCCAGCAGTGAAACCCCTACTACCGGGGAGCTGTTTTTT
CDR3: CASSETPTTGELFF

D: TRBD2
V: TRBV14
size: .
J: TRBJ2-1
DNA: TGTGCCAGCAGCCTAAGGACTAGCGATAGCGATGAGCAGTTCTTC
CDR3: CASSLRTSDSDEQFF

D: .
V: TRBV2
size: once
J: TRBJ1-4
DNA: TGTGCCAGCAGGACAGCAACTAATGAAAAACTGTTTTTT
CDR3: CASRTATNEKLFF

D: TRBD1
V: TRBV5-1
size: few
J: TRBJ1-2
DNA: TGCGCCAGCAGCTTGGTACAGGGGAACTATGGCTACACCTTC
CDR3: CASSLVQGNYGYTF

D: .
V: TRBV29-1
size: few
J: TRBJ1-1
DNA: TGCAGCGTTGAAGGGACAAGGAACACTGAAGCTTTCTTT
CDR3: CSVEGTRNTEAFF

D: TRBD2
V: TRBV25-1
size: .
J: TRBJ2-3
DNA: TGTGCCAGCAGTGACCGGGCTAGCGGGAGGGGAGATACGCAGTATTTT
CDR3: CASSDRASGRGDTQYF

D: .
V: TRBV30
size: few
J: TRBJ1-1
DNA: TGTGCCTGGAGTGTACGGTCTGAAGCTTTCTTT
CDR3: CAWSVRSEAFF

D: TRBD1
V: TRBV4-2
size: .
J: TRBJ2-2
DNA: TGTGCCAGCAGCCAATTTTGGGACAGGGAATGGGCCGGGGAGCTGTTTTTT
CDR3: CASSQFWDREWAGELFF

D: TRBD1
V: TRBV18
size: .
J: TRBJ1-3
DNA: TGTGCCAGCTCACCCTCGATGGGACAGTCCTTAAACACCATATATTTT
CDR3: CASSPSMGQSLNTIYF

D: .
V: TRBV30
size: few
J: TRBJ1-3
DNA: TGTGCCTGGAATAATCTAGCGGACTATTTCTCTGGAAACACCATATATTTT
CDR3: CAWNNLADYFSGNTIYF

D: TRBD2
V: TRBV2
size: few
J: TRBJ2-3
DNA: TGTGCCAGCAGTAAATTAAGACTAGCGGGAGTAGATACGCAGTATTTT
CDR3: CASSKLRLAGVDTQYF

D: .
V: TRBV27
size: .
J: TRBJ2-5
DNA: TGTGCCAGCCGGAGGGGGGGCTCGGAGACCCAGTACTTC
CDR3: CASRRGGSETQYF

D: .
V: TRBV30
size: .
J: TRBJ1-1
DNA: TGTGCCTGGAGTGTCGGGGGGAACACTGAAGCTTTCTTT
CDR3: CAWSVGGNTEAFF

D: TRBD1
V: TRBV5-4
size: .
J: TRBJ1-3
DNA: TGTGCCAGCAGCTCCCAGGGGGCTGGAAACACCATATATTTT
CDR3: CASSSQGAGNTIYF

D: TRBD2
V: TRBV7-2
size: .
J: TRBJ2-2
DNA: TGTGCCAGCAGCTTCGGGACTAGCGGGAGGCTTGGTGGATCAGGGGAGCTGTTTTTT
CDR3: CASSFGTSGRLGGSGELFF

D: TRBD1
V: TRBV6-1
size: .
J: TRBJ1-2
DNA: TGTGCCAGCAGTGAAGCGCTTCCGGGACAGGGGAACTATGGCTACACCTTC
CDR3: CASSEALPGQGNYGYTF

D: TRBD2
V: TRBV2
size: .
J: TRBJ2-7
DNA: TGTGCCAGCCTAGCGGGGTACGAGCAGTACTTC
CDR3: CASLAGYEQYF

D: .
V: TRBV5-1
size: .
J: TRBJ1-1
DNA: TGCGCCAGCAGCTCCGAGACAGGGAACACTGAAGCTTTCTTT
CDR3: CASSSETGNTEAFF

D: TRBD1
V: TRBV7-9
size: .
J: TRBJ2-7
DNA: TGTGCCAGCAGCTCTCGGGACAGGGGTTTTAACGAGCAGTACTTC
CDR3: CASSSRDRGFNEQYF